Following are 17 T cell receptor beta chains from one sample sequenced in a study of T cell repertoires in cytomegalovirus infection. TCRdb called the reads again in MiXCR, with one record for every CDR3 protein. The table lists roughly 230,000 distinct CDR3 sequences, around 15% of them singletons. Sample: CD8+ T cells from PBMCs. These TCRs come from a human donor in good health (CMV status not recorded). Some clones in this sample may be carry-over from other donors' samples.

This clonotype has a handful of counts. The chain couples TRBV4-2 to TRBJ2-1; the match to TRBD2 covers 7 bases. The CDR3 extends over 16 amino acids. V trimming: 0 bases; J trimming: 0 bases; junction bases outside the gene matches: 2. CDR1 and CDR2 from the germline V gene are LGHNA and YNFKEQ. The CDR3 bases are TGTGCCAGCAGCCAAGATGGGGGGGGCTCCTACAATGAGCAGTTCTTC. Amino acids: CASSQDGGGSYNEQFF.

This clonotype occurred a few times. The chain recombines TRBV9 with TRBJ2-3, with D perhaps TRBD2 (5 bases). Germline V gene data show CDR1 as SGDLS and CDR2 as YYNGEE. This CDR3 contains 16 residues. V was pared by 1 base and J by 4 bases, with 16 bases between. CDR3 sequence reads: CASSVSGASSADTQYF. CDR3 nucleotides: TGTGCCAGCAGCGTATCCGGAGCTAGCTCCGCAGATACGCAGTATTTT.

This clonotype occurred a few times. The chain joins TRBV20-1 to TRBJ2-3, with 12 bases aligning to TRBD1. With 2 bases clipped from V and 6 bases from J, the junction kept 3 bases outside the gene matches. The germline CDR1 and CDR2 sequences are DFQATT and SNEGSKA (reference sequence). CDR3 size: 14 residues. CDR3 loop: CSARWDRGPDTQYF. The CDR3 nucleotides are TGCAGTGCTAGATGGGACAGGGGGCCGGATACGCAGTATTTT.

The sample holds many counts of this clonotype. CDR3 nucleotide sequence: TGTGCCAGCAGCCTACAGGGGAAGGGTTCCTACGAGCAGTACTTC. Protein sequence: CASSLQGKGSYEQYF. The chain links TRBV6-6 to TRBJ2-7, with 7 bases that match TRBD1. This CDR3 is built from 15 residues. V shed 6 bases and J 1 base; nucleotides not matched to a gene: 9. Per the germline V gene, CDR1 is MNHNY and CDR2 is SVGAGI (reference sequence).

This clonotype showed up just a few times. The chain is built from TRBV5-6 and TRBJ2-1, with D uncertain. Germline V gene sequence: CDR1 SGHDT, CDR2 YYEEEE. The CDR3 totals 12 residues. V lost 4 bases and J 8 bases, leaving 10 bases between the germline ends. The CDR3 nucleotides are TGTGCCAGCAGCCCCGGTAGGTATGAGCAGTTCTTC. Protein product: CASSPGRYEQFF.

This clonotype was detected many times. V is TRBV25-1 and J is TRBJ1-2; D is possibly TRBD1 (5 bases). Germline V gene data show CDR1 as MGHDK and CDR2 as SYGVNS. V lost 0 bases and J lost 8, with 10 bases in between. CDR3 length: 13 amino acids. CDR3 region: CASSEYGTVGYTF. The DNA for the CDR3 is TGTGCCAGCAGTGAATATGGGACTGTGGGCTACACCTTC.

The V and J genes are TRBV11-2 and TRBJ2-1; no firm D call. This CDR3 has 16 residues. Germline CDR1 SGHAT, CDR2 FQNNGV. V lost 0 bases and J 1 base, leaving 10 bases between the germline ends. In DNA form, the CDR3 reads TGTGCCAGCAGCTTAGATGGCAGGTATTCCTACAATGAGCAGTTCTTC. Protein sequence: CASSLDGRYSYNEQFF.

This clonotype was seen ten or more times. CDR3 nucleotide sequence: TGTGCCAGCAGCTTAGCGGAGGGGGCGGGCAATCAGCCCCAGCATTTT. Translating it yields CASSLAEGAGNQPQHF. The chain combines TRBV7-6 with TRBJ1-5; 7 positions match TRBD1. This CDR3 contains 16 residues. Germline V CDR1 and CDR2: SGHVS, FNYEAQ. The trim removed 0 bases at V and 2 bases at J, leaving 4 bases unmatched.

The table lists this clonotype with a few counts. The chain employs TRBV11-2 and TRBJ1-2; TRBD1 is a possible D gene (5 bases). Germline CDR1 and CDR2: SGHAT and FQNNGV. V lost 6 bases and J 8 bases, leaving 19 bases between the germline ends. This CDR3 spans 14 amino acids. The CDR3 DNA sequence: TGTGCCAGCAGTGATTCGGGGCCAATGGGCGGCTACACCTTC. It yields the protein CASSDSGPMGGYTF.

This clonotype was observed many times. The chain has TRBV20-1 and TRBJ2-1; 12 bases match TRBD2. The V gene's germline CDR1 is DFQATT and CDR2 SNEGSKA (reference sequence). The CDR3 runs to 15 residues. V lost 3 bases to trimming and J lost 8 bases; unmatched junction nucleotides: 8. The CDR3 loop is CSASATSGGPDEQFF. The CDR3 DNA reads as TGCAGTGCTAGCGCGACTAGCGGGGGTCCGGATGAGCAGTTCTTC.

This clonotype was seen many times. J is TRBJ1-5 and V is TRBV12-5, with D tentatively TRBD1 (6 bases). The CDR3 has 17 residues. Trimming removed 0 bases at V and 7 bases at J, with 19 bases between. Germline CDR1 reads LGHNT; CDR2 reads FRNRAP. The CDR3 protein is CASGLVQQQGLGQPQHF. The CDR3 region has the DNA TGTGCTAGTGGTTTGGTACAGCAACAGGGATTGGGGCAGCCCCAGCATTTT.

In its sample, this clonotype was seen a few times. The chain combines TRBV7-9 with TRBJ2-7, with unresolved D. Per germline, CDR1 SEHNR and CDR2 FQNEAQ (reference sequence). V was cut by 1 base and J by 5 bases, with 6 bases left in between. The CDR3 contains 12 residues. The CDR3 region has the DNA TGTGCCAGCAGCTTAGGACCGGACGAGCAGTACTTC. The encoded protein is CASSLGPDEQYF.

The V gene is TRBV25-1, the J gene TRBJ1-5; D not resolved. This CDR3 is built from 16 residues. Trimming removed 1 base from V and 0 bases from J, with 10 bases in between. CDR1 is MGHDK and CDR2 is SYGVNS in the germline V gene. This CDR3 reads CASSESRPLSNQPQHF. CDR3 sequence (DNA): TGTGCCAGCAGTGAATCGAGGCCCCTTAGCAATCAGCCCCAGCATTTT.

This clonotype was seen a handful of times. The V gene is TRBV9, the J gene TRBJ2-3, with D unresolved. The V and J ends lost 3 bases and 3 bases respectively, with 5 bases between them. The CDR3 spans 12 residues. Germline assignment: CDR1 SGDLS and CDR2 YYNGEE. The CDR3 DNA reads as TGTGCCAGCAGCGACCTTACAGATACGCAGTATTTT. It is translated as CASSDLTDTQYF.

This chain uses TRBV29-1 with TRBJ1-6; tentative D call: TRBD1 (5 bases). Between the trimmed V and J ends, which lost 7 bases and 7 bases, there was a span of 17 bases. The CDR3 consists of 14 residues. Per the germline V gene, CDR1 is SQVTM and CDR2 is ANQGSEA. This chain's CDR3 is CSAGDQGRNSPLHF. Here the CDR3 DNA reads TGCAGCGCTGGGGATCAGGGCCGGAATTCACCCCTCCACTTT.

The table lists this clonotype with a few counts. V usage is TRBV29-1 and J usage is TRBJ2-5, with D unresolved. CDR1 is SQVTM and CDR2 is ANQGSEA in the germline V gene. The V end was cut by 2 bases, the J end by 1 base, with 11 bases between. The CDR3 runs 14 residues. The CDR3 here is CSVERAQAQETQYF. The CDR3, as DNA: TGCAGCGTTGAAAGAGCGCAGGCCCAAGAGACCCAGTACTTC.

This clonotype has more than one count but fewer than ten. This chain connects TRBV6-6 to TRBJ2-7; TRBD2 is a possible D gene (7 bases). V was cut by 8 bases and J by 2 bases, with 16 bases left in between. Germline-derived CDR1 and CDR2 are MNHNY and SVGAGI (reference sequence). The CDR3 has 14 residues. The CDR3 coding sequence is TGTGCCAGCCGAAAAGAGGGGGGGCCCTACGAGCAGTACTTC. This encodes CASRKEGGPYEQYF.